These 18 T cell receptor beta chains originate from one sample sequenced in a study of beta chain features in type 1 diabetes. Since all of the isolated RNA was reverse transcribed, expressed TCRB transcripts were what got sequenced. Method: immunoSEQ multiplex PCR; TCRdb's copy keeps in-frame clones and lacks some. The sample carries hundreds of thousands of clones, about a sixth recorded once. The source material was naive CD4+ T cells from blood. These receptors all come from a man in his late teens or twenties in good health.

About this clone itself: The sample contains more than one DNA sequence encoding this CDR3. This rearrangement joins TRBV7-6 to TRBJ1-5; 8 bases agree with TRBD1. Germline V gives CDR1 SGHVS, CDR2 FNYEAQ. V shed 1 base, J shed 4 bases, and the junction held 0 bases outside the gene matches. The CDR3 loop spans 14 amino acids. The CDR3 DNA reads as TGTGCCAGCAGCTTAGGGACAGGGAATCAGCCCCAGCATTTT. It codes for CASSLGTGNQPQHF.

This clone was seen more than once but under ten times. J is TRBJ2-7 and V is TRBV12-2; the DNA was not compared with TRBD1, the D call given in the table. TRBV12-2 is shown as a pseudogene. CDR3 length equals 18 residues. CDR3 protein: CASRLALIFDRGSCEQYF. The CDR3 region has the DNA TGTGCAAGTCGCTTAGCGTTAATCTTTGACAGGGGGAGTTGCGAGCAGTACTTC.

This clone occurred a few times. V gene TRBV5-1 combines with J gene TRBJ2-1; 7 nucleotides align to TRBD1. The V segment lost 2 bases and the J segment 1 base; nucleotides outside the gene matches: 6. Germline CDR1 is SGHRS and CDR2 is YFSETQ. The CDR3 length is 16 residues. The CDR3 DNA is TGCGCCAGCAGCTTTGAGGGGGCGAAGTCCTACAATGAGCAGTTCTTC. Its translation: CASSFEGAKSYNEQFF.

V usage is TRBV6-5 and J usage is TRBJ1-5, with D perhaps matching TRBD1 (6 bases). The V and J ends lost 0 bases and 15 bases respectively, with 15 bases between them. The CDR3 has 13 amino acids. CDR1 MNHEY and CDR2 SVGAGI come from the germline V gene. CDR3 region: CASSYSQGPPRHF. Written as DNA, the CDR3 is TGTGCCAGCAGTTACTCACAGGGCCCGCCTCGGCATTTT.

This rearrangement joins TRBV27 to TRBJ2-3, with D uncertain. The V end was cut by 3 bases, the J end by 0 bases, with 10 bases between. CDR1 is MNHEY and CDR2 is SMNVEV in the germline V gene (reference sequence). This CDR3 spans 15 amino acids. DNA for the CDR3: TGTGCCAGCAGTTTGACCGGGTTGAGCACAGATACGCAGTATTTT. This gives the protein CASSLTGLSTDTQYF.

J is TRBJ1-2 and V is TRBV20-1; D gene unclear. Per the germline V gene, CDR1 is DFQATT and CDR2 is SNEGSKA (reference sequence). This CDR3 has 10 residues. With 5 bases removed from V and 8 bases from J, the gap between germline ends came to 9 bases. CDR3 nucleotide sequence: TGCAGTGCTTCGGACGGGGGCTACACCTTC. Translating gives CSASDGGYTF.

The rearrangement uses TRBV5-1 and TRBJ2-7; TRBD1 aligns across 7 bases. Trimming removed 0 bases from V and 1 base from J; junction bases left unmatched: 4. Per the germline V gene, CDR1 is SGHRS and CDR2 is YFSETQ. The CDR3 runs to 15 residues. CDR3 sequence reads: CASSLVLTGSYEQYF. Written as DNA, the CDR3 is TGCGCCAGCAGCTTGGTTCTGACAGGGTCCTACGAGCAGTACTTC.

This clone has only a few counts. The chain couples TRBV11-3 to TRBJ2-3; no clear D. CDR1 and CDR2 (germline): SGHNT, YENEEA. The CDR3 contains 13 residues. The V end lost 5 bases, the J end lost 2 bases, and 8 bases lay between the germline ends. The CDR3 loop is CASSPRATDTQYF. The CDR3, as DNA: TGTGCCAGCAGCCCGCGCGCCACAGATACGCAGTATTTT.

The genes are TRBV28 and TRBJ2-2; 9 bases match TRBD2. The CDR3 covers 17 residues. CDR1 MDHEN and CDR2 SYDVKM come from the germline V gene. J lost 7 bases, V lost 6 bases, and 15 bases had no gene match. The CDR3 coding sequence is TGTGCCAGCAGAACCCCTACTCGCGGGAGGGCTATCGGGGAGCTGTTTTTT. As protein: CASRTPTRGRAIGELFF. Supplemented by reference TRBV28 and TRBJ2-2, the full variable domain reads DVKVTQSSRYLVKRTGEKVFLECVQDMDHENMFWYRQDPGLGLRLIYFSYDVKMKEKGDIPEGYSVSREKKERFSLILESASTNQTSMYLCASRTPTRGRAIGELFFGEGSRLTVL.

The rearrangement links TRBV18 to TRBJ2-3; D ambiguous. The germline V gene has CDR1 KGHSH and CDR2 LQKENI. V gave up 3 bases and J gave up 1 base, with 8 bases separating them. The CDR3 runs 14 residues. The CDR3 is CASSPSLGTDTQYF. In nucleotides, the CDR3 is TGTGCCAGCTCACCTTCCCTGGGCACAGATACGCAGTATTTT.

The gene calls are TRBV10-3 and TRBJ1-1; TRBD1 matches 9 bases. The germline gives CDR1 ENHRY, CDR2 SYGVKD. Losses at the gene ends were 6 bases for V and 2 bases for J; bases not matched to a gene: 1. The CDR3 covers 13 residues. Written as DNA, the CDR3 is TGTGCCATCAGGGGACAGGGTAACACTGAAGCTTTCTTT. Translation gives CAIRGQGNTEAFF.

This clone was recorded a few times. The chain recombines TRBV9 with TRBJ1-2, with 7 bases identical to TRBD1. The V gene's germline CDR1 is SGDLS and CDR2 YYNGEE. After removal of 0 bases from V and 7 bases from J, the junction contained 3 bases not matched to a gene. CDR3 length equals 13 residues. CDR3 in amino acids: CASSVGSGGGYTF. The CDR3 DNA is TGTGCCAGCAGCGTAGGGTCAGGGGGTGGCTACACCTTC.

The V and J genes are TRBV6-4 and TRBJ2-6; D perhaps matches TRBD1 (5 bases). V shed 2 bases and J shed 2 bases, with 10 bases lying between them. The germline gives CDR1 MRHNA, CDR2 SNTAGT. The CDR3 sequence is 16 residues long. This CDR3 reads CASSDNGAPGANVLTF. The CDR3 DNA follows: TGTGCCAGCAGTGACAATGGGGCCCCTGGGGCCAACGTCCTGACTTTC.

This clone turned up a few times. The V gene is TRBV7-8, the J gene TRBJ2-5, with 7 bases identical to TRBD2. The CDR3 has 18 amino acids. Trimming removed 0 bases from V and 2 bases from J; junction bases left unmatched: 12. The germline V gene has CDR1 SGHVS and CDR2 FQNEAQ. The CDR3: CASSLAGIAGARQETQYF. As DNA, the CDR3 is TGTGCCAGCAGCTTAGCGGGGATCGCGGGAGCTAGGCAAGAGACCCAGTACTTC.

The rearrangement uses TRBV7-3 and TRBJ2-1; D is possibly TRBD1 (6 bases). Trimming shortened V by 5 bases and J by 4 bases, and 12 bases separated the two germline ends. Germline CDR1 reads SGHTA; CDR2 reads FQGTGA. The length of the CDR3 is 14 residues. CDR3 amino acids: CASSPRDIYNEQFF. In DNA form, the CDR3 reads TGTGCCAGCAGCCCCCGGGACATATACAATGAGCAGTTCTTC.

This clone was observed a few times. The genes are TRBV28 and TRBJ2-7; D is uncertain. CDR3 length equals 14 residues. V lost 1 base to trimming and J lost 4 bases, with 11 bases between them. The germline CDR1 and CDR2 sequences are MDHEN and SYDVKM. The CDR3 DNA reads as TGTGCCAGCAGTTTATCAGGCCTCGTTTACGAGCAGTACTTC. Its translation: CASSLSGLVYEQYF.

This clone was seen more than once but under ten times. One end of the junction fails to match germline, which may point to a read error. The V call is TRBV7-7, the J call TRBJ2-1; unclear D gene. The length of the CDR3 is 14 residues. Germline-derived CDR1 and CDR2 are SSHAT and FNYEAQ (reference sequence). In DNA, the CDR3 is TGTGCTAGCAGCTTAGTGCCAGGATACAATGAGCAGTTCTTC. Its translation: CASSLVPGYNEQFF.

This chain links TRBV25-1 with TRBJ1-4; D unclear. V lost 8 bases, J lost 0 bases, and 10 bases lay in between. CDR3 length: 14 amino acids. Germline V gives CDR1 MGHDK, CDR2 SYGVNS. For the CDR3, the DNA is TGTGCCAGCGCGTTCACTGCAACTAATGAAAAACTGTTTTTT. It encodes CASAFTATNEKLFF.